Below, 23 T cell receptor beta chains from the same sample are listed, as sequenced in a study of CD8+CD57+ T cells in acquired aplastic anemia. Profiling that covered TCR beta VDJ and CDR3 relied on genomic DNA as its template. TCRdb re-called the reads with MiXCR, one entry per CDR3 protein. The sample shows 150,000 to 160,000 distinct CDR3 sequences, 40% to 65% of them seen only once. Patients picked for sequencing had shown CD8+CD57+ cell expansion detected by flow cytometry. The sequencing input was sorted CD4+, CD8+, or CD8+CD57+ T cells (not recorded which) from PBMCs. These receptors all stem from a human donor with aplastic anemia.

In the case of this clonotype: A single base separates this from a much larger clone, so it may be a read error. The rearrangement links TRBV27 to TRBJ2-7, with 7 nucleotides matching TRBD1. The germline CDR1 and CDR2 sequences are MNHEY and SMNVEV (reference sequence). The junction had 2 bases not matched to a gene; V was cut back by 1 base and J by 5 bases. This CDR3 spans 13 amino acids. DNA of the CDR3: TGTGCCAGCAGTTTATTCACAGGGGACGAGCAGTACTTC. Amino acids: CASSLFTGDEQYF.

The genes are TRBV24-1 and TRBJ2-3; D gene ambiguous. Germline CDR1 and CDR2: KGHDR and SFDVKD. With 3 bases removed from V and 5 bases from J, the gap between germline ends came to 14 bases. The CDR3 contains 15 residues. CDR3 protein: CATSDDIFREDTQYF. The CDR3 DNA is TGTGCCACCAGTGATGACATTTTCCGAGAAGATACGCAGTATTTT.

The chain is built from TRBV10-3 and TRBJ1-1, with 12 bases aligning to TRBD1. The V gene's germline CDR1 is ENHRY and CDR2 SYGVKD. This CDR3 comprises 14 residues. Germline trimming cut 6 bases from V and 6 bases from J; bases unmatched to any gene: 5. The CDR3 bases are TGTGCCATCAGCCAGGGACAGGGGGCAGCTGAAGCTTTCTTT. It yields the protein CAISQGQGAAEAFF.

Many counts were recorded for this clonotype. The chain employs TRBV5-5 and TRBJ2-7; 7 bases agree with TRBD1. The CDR3 totals 13 residues. J was trimmed by 7 bases and V by 0 bases; bases with no gene match: 4. Germline V gene data show CDR1 as SGHKS and CDR2 as YYEKEE (reference sequence). CDR3 sequence (DNA): TGTGCCAGCAGCTTGGCAGGGGGTAGGGAGCAGTACTTC. Translating gives CASSLAGGREQYF. The full variable domain, in which reference TRBV5-5 and TRBJ2-7 provide the parts outside the CDR3, is DAGVTQSPTHLIKTRGQQVTLRCSPISGHKSVSWYQQVLGQGPQFIFQYYEKEERGRGNFPDRFSARQFPNYSSELNVNALLLGDSALYLCASSLAGGREQYFGPGTRLTVT.

This clonotype came up once. J is TRBJ1-6 and V is TRBV15; D possibly corresponds to TRBD1 (5 bases). Germline CDR1 is LNHNV and CDR2 is YYDKDF (reference sequence). This CDR3 comprises 14 residues. The V and J ends lost 6 bases and 7 bases respectively, with 13 bases between them. The CDR3 here is CATRGGLGNSPLHF. The CDR3 bases are TGTGCCACCAGGGGGGGTCTAGGAAATTCACCCCTCCACTTT.

This clonotype was found many times. V usage is TRBV5-6 and J usage is TRBJ2-1, with 9 bases identical to TRBD1. The CDR3 consists of 14 residues. Germline V gene sequence: CDR1 SGHDT, CDR2 YYEEEE. V lost 3 bases, J lost 7 bases, and 5 bases stayed unmatched. The CDR3 nucleotides are TGTGCCAGCAGCTCCGGGACAGGGTGGAATGAGCAGTTCTTC. As protein: CASSSGTGWNEQFF. Based on the CDR3 plus reference TRBV5-6 and TRBJ2-1, the full variable domain is DAGVTQSPTHLIKTRGQQVTLRCSPKSGHDTVSWYQQALGQGPQFIFQYYEEEERQRGNFPDRFSGHQFPNYSSELNVNALLLGDSALYLCASSSGTGWNEQFFGPGTRLTVL.

There are a few counts of this clonotype. The J gene is TRBJ1-1, the V gene TRBV10-3; D ambiguous. CDR1 is ENHRY, CDR2 SYGVKD, per germline. This CDR3 is 14 amino acids long. V lost 3 bases, J lost 2 bases, and 10 bases lay in between. CDR3 coding DNA: TGTGCCATCAGTGAAGGCCCCCAAAACACTGAAGCTTTCTTT. Its protein product is CAISEGPQNTEAFF.

V and J are TRBV29-1 and TRBJ1-1; D is undetermined. The CDR3 has 11 residues. V was trimmed by 7 bases and J by 4 bases, leaving 10 bases between them. Per the germline V gene, CDR1 is SQVTM and CDR2 is ANQGSEA. The CDR3 is CSGRWSTEAFF. CDR3 coding DNA: TGCAGCGGAAGATGGAGCACTGAAGCTTTCTTT.

The chain uses TRBV19 and TRBJ2-7; D perhaps matches TRBD1 (5 bases). Trimming took 4 bases from V and 0 from J, leaving 7 bases between them. The CDR3 is 13 residues long. Germline V gives CDR1 LNHDA, CDR2 SQIVND (reference sequence). CDR3 region: CASSKDNSYEQYF. CDR3 coding DNA: TGTGCCAGTAGTAAGGACAACTCCTACGAGCAGTACTTC.

By share of the sample, this clonotype is medium-sized (0.01 to 0.1%). The V gene is TRBV7-9, the J gene TRBJ2-7, with 8 bases that match TRBD1. The germline V gene encodes CDR1 SEHNR and CDR2 FQNEAQ (reference sequence). Losses at the gene ends were 2 bases for V and 3 bases for J; bases not matched to a gene: 9. This CDR3 spans 16 amino acids. Written as DNA, the CDR3 is TGTGCCAGCAGCTTACCCAGGACAGGGCTTAGCTACGAGCAGTACTTC. It specifies CASSLPRTGLSYEQYF.

This sequence joins TRBV24-1 and TRBJ2-2, with 7 bases identical to TRBD1. This CDR3 region has 16 residues. Germline values: CDR1 KGHDR, CDR2 SFDVKD. J gave up 1 base and V 3 bases, and 4 bases lay outside the gene matches. The CDR3 nucleotides are TGTGCCACCAGTGATCGACGACAGGGGAACACCGGGGAGCTGTTTTTT. This codes for CATSDRRQGNTGELFF.

As to this clonotype: The junction departs from germline at one end; a sequencing error may be responsible. The V and J genes are TRBV7-6 and TRBJ2-5; no reliable D call. The CDR3 is made up of 13 amino acids. Germline assignment: CDR1 SGHVS and CDR2 FNYEAQ. CDR3 sequence: CASSSPGQESQYF. The CDR3 DNA reads as TGTGCCAGCAGCTCGCCCGGTCAAGAGAGCCAGTACTTC.

This sequence joins TRBV5-1 and TRBJ2-7; TRBD2 is a possible D gene (7 bases). This CDR3 is built from 15 residues. Trimming removed 5 bases from V and 3 bases from J, with 18 bases in between. Germline V gene sequence: CDR1 SGHRS, CDR2 YFSETQ. The CDR3 loop is CASSRTGRGGYEQYF. The CDR3 DNA reads as TGCGCCAGCAGTCGTACAGGGCGCGGGGGCTACGAGCAGTACTTC.

This clonotype was found once. The gene calls are TRBV7-2 and TRBJ1-6; D not resolved. The CDR3 sequence is 14 residues long. Trimming stripped 5 bases from V and 9 bases from J, with 14 bases between. CDR1 and CDR2 (germline): SGHTA, FQGNSA. The CDR3: CASSQVGGASPLHF. The CDR3 DNA sequence: TGTGCCAGCAGCCAAGTAGGCGGAGCTTCACCCCTCCACTTT.

In the case of this clonotype: A much larger clone is a single base away; this may be a read error. V usage is TRBV11-2 and J usage is TRBJ2-2; 7 nucleotides align to TRBD1. Germline V gene lookup returns CDR1 SGHAT and CDR2 FQNNGV. The trim removed 4 bases at V and 5 bases at J, leaving 10 bases unmatched. There are 16 residues in the CDR3. The CDR3 here is CASSSAYRGTTGELFF. CDR3 DNA: TGTGCCAGCAGCTCGGCCTACAGGGGAACGACCGGGGAGCTGTTTTTT.

Only one count was recorded for this clonotype. The rearrangement links TRBV7-9 to TRBJ2-6; D gene ambiguous. V was pared by 0 bases and J by 2 bases, with 5 bases between. The CDR3 contains 15 residues. Germline-derived CDR1 and CDR2 are SEHNR and FQNEAQ (reference sequence). The DNA of the CDR3 is TGTGCCAGCAGCTTAGCTCAGGCTGGGGCCAACGTCCTGACTTTC. Translated: CASSLAQAGANVLTF.

The chain combines TRBV12-3 or TRBV12-4 with TRBJ2-2; TRBD1 agrees at 7 bases. J gave up 0 bases and V 10 bases, and 11 bases lay outside the gene matches. CDR3 size: 16 residues. The CDR3 bases are TGTGCCAACCAATTCAACAGGGGCGCGAACACCGGGGAGCTGTTTTTT. It specifies CANQFNRGANTGELFF.

Details on this clonotype: The conserved phenylalanine or tryptophan is not found at the CDR3 terminus, so this likely reflects a read error. The chain has TRBV19 and TRBJ1-1, with D hard to call. Germline-derived CDR1 and CDR2 are LNHDA and SQIVND (reference sequence). The CDR3 spans 16 residues. The ends were cut back, 5 bases at V and 0 bases at J, with 16 bases in the middle. The CDR3: CASSADGDDMNTEAFS. The CDR3 nucleotides read TGTGCCAGTAGTGCGGACGGGGATGACATGAACACTGAAGCTTTCTCT.

The chain combines TRBV11-2 with TRBJ2-1, with TRBD1 matching over 11 bases. The V and J ends lost 4 bases and 8 bases, in that order; junction bases with no gene match: 7. The CDR3 is 15 amino acids. Germline V CDR1 and CDR2: SGHAT, FQNNGV. The CDR3, as DNA: TGTGCCAGCAGCTCCCGGACAGGGGGCCGGGATGAGCAGTTCTTC. Encoded protein: CASSSRTGGRDEQFF.

V usage is TRBV20-1 and J usage is TRBJ1-6; D may be TRBD1 (6 bases). Deletions cut 6 bases from V and 9 bases from J, with 18 bases between. This CDR3 region has 14 residues. Germline V CDR1 and CDR2: DFQATT, SNEGSKA (reference sequence). DNA for the CDR3: TGCAGTGCCAGCAGCCCGGGACACCCTTCACCCCTCCACTTT. Its protein is CSASSPGHPSPLHF.

Only one count was recorded for this clonotype. The chain uses TRBV29-1 and TRBJ2-1, with TRBD1 identical over 12 bases. Trimming at V came to 6 bases and at J to 7 bases, leaving 10 bases not matched to a gene. The germline gives CDR1 SQVTM, CDR2 ANQGSEA. The CDR3 is made up of 15 amino acids. The CDR3 region has the DNA TGCAGCGTCAGGTGGGGACAGGGGGCGCGAAATGAGCAGTTCTTC. Its translation is CSVRWGQGARNEQFF.

V and J are TRBV29-1 and TRBJ1-2; D unresolved. Germline CDR1 SQVTM, CDR2 ANQGSEA. CDR3 length: 11 residues. Trimming shortened V by 4 bases and J by 0 bases, and 3 bases separated the two germline ends. CDR3 sequence: CSVAANYGYTF. For the CDR3, the DNA is TGCAGCGTTGCGGCTAACTATGGCTACACCTTC.

The chain joins TRBV4-1 to TRBJ1-2; D unclear. V was shortened by 4 bases and J by 4 bases, with 22 bases between the two germline ends. Germline V gene lookup returns CDR1 MGHRA and CDR2 YSYEKL. The CDR3 runs 17 residues. The CDR3 loop is CASSPRASDERFYGYTF. DNA for the CDR3: TGCGCCAGCAGCCCCCGCGCTTCGGACGAACGATTCTATGGCTACACCTTC.